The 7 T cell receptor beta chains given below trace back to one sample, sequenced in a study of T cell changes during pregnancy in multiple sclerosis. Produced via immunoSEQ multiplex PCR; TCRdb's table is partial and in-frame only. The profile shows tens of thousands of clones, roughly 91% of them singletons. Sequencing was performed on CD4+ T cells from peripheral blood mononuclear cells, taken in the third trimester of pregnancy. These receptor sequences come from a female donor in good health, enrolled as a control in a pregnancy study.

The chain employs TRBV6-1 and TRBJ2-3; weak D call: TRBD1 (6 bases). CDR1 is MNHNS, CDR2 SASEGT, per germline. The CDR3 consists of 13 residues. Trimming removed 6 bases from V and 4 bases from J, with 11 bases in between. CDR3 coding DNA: TGTGCCAGCAGGGGGGCTTCGGCAGATACGCAGTATTTT. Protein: CASRGASADTQYF.

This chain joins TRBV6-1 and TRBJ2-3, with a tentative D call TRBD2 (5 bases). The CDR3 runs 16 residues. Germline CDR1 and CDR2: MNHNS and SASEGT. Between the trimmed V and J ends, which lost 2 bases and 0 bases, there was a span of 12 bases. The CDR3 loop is CASSEWETYSTDTQYF. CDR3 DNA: TGTGCCAGCAGTGAATGGGAGACATATAGCACAGATACGCAGTATTTT.

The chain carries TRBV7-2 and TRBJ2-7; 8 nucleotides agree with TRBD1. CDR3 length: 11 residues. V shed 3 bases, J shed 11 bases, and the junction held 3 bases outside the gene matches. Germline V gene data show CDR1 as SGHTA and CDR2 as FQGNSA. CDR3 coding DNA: TGTGCCAGCAGCTTGGGACAGGTAGAGTACTTC. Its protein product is CASSLGQVEYF.

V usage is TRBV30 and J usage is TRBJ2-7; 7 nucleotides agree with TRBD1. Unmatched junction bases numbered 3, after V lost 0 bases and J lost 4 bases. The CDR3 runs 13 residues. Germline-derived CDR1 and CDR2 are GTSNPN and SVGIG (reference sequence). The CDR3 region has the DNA TGTGCCTGGAGTGTAGGGGGCGCTTACGAGCAGTACTTC. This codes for CAWSVGGAYEQYF.

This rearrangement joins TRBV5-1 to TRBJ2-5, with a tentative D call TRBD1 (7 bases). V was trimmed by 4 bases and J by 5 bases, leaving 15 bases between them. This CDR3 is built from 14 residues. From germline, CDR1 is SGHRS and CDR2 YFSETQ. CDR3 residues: CASSPGGGEETQYF. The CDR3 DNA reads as TGCGCCAGCAGCCCAGGGGGAGGAGAGGAGACCCAGTACTTC.

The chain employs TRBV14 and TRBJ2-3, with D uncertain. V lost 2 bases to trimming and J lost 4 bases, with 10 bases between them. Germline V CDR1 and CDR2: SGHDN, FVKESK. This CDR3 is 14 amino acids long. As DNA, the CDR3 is TGTGCCAGCAGCCAAAGCCCTCTAGCAGATACGCAGTATTTT. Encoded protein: CASSQSPLADTQYF.

The CDR3 sequence: CASSLVAGLRYEQYF. The CDR3 nucleotides are TGTGCCAGCAGCTTAGTAGCGGGACTCCGCTACGAGCAGTACTTC. The chain joins TRBV7-2 to TRBJ2-7; 8 nucleotides align to TRBD2. The CDR3 spans 15 residues. J gave up 3 bases and V 1 base, and 5 bases lay outside the gene matches. Germline assignment: CDR1 SGHTA and CDR2 FQGNSA.